What follows are 17 T cell receptor beta chains derived from one specimen sequenced in a study of OX40 agonist ivuxolimab in advanced cancers. TCRdb keeps only in-frame clones here, not all; method: immunoSEQ multiplex PCR. Found here are 45,000 to 65,000 clones, around 87% of them singletons; the top ten hold approximately 1.8%. Sequencing was performed on CD4+ or CD8+ T cells sorted from blood, taken in a trial of the OX40 agonist ivuxolimab. These receptors were collected from an adult with an advanced solid tumor such as melanoma, head and neck, liver or kidney cancer.

J is TRBJ2-1 and V is TRBV7-2, with 10 nucleotides matching TRBD2. Per germline, CDR1 SGHTA and CDR2 FQGNSA. CDR3 length equals 15 residues. V lost 5 bases to trimming and J lost 6 bases; unmatched junction nucleotides: 7. CDR3 DNA sequence: TGTGCCAGCAGCCCTTTTAGCGGGGGGAGCAATGAGCAGTTCTTC. This translates into CASSPFSGGSNEQFF.

The rearrangement links TRBV6-1 to TRBJ2-6; tentatively, D is TRBD1 (5 bases). Germline CDR1 is MNHNS and CDR2 is SASEGT. This CDR3 is built from 18 residues. V dropped 2 bases and J dropped 2 bases, with 16 bases sitting between them. This CDR3 is CASSEWSGPQTGANVLTF. In nucleotides, the CDR3 is TGTGCCAGCAGTGAATGGTCAGGGCCGCAGACTGGGGCCAACGTCCTGACTTTC.

The J gene is TRBJ2-7, the V gene TRBV10-3; D uncertain. The V gene lost 0 bases and the J gene lost 0 bases, with 9 bases spanning the gap. Germline CDR1 reads ENHRY; CDR2 reads SYGVKD. This CDR3 has 15 residues. CDR3 sequence (DNA): TGTGCCATCAGTGAGTCGAAGACCATCTCCTACGAGCAGTACGTC. It codes for CAISESKTISYEQYV.

This clone occurred a few times. The chain employs TRBV5-6 and TRBJ1-4; 10 nucleotides align to TRBD1. Unmatched junction bases numbered 12, after V lost 3 bases and J lost 7 bases. CDR3 length: 17 amino acids. Germline-derived CDR1 and CDR2 are SGHDT and YYEEEE. The CDR3, as DNA: TGTGCCAGCAGCTCGGAGGGACAGGGGTCCGGTAGTGAAAAACTGTTTTTT. Amino acid sequence: CASSSEGQGSGSEKLFF.

This chain uses TRBV27 with TRBJ1-1; maybe TRBD1 (6 bases). This CDR3 spans 16 amino acids. Germline V gene lookup returns CDR1 MNHEY and CDR2 SMNVEV (reference sequence). The ends were cut back, 8 bases at V and 6 bases at J, with 25 bases in the middle. CDR3 region: CASGRNTRTGFSEAFF. The DNA of the CDR3 is TGTGCCAGCGGCCGAAACACAAGAACAGGGTTTTCTGAAGCTTTCTTT.

V usage is TRBV6-5 and J usage is TRBJ1-6; no firm D call. This CDR3 is 15 amino acids long. Germline V lookup: CDR1 MNHEY, CDR2 SVGAGI. The ends were cut back, 2 bases at V and 7 bases at J, with 12 bases in the middle. The CDR3 here is CASSYLVAGNSPLHF. CDR3 in DNA: TGTGCCAGCAGTTACCTCGTGGCAGGAAATTCACCCCTCCACTTT.

The CDR3 nucleotides read TGTGCCAGCAGCCCCCACGGAGGGTTGGACACTGAAGCTTTCTTT. Its translation: CASSPHGGLDTEAFF. This sequence joins TRBV14 and TRBJ1-1; D is unresolved. The V end lost 4 bases, the J end lost 3 bases, and 15 bases lay between the germline ends. This CDR3 is 15 amino acids long. Germline V lookup: CDR1 SGHDN, CDR2 FVKESK.

The V gene is TRBV5-5, the J gene TRBJ1-1, with unresolved D. This CDR3 contains 14 residues. V lost 0 bases and J lost 2, with 8 bases in between. CDR1 is SGHKS, CDR2 YYEKEE, per germline (reference sequence). CDR3 sequence reads: CASSLAPANTEAFF. The DNA of the CDR3 is TGTGCCAGCAGCTTGGCCCCGGCCAACACTGAAGCTTTCTTT.

The chain uses TRBV2 and TRBJ1-5, with D unresolved. This CDR3 region has 13 residues. Trimming cost V 5 bases and J 6 bases, with 11 bases left between them. Looked up from germline, CDR1 is SNHLY and CDR2 is FYNNEI. DNA for the CDR3: TGTGCCAGCAGTAAGGTTGAGGGTCAGCCCCAGCATTTT. Translated, it gives CASSKVEGQPQHF.

The rearrangement uses TRBV5-4 and TRBJ2-3; D is possibly TRBD1 (6 bases). The CDR3 spans 12 residues. Germline assignment: CDR1 SGHNT and CDR2 YYREEE (reference sequence). V lost 7 bases to trimming and J lost 3 bases, with 9 bases between them. The CDR3 DNA is TGTGCCAGCCGCGGACAGACAGATACGCAGTATTTT. Translated, it gives CASRGQTDTQYF.

This clone counts as medium-sized. The V gene is TRBV2, the J gene TRBJ2-1; D not resolved. The CDR3 is 11 residues long. Germline V gene sequence: CDR1 SNHLY, CDR2 FYNNEI. The V and J ends lost 4 bases and 9 bases respectively, with 7 bases between them. CDR3 residues: CASSGRSEQFF. The CDR3 coding sequence is TGTGCCAGCAGTGGGAGAAGTGAGCAGTTCTTC.

This rearrangement joins TRBV7-2 to TRBJ2-7, with D hard to call. The CDR3 runs 12 residues. The V gene's germline CDR1 is SGHTA and CDR2 FQGNSA. Trimming removed 5 bases at V and 6 bases at J, with 11 bases between. The CDR3 sequence: CASSRTLGEQYF. The CDR3, as DNA: TGTGCCAGCAGCAGGACCCTGGGCGAGCAGTACTTC.

CDR3 region: CASSLREPTYEQYF. In nucleotides, the CDR3 is TGTGCCAGTAGTCTACGGGAACCTACCTACGAGCAGTACTTC. The chain combines TRBV19 with TRBJ2-7, with a weak D call TRBD2 (5 bases). Looked up from germline, CDR1 is LNHDA and CDR2 is SQIVND (reference sequence). Trimming pared 5 bases from V and 2 bases from J, leaving 13 bases between. The CDR3 consists of 14 residues.

This CDR3 is CASSWDRRMQETQYF. In DNA form, the CDR3 reads TGTGCCAGCAGCTGGGACAGACGAATGCAAGAGACCCAGTACTTC. The chain employs TRBV28 and TRBJ2-5; 7 bases align to TRBD1. The CDR3 spans 15 residues. CDR1 is MDHEN, CDR2 SYDVKM, per germline. Losses at the gene ends were 6 bases for V and 2 bases for J; bases not matched to a gene: 9.

The CDR3 here is CASSQDGGTYNEQFF. CDR3 bases: TGCGCCAGCAGCCAAGATGGTGGGACCTACAATGAGCAGTTCTTC. This chain uses TRBV4-3 with TRBJ2-1; D remains unclear. Germline CDR1 LGHNA, CDR2 YSLEER. V was clipped by 0 bases and J by 2 bases, with 8 bases between them. The CDR3 has 15 amino acids.

This clone was recorded only once. The rearrangement uses TRBV7-2 and TRBJ2-1; TRBD2 is a possible D gene (6 bases). The CDR3 length is 15 residues. The V gene's germline CDR1 is SGHTA and CDR2 FQGNSA. Trimming cost V 5 bases and J 6 bases, with 17 bases left between them. CDR3 sequence reads: CASSLGGSGGNEQFF. The CDR3 DNA follows: TGTGCCAGCAGCCTCGGAGGGAGTGGGGGCAATGAGCAGTTCTTC.

The chain links TRBV6-5 to TRBJ1-2, with D possibly matching TRBD1 (6 bases). The germline gives CDR1 MNHEY, CDR2 SVGAGI. The CDR3 is 13 amino acids. V lost 5 bases to trimming and J lost 4 bases, with 11 bases between them. CDR3 in DNA: TGTGCCAGCAGTGAAGGGGGGAGCTATGGCTACACCTTC. Translation gives CASSEGGSYGYTF.